Reported below is one TCR beta chain. Without the conserved terminal phenylalanine or tryptophan, this CDR3 likely stems from a read error. These data originate in a study of CD8+CD57+ T cells in acquired aplastic anemia. By flow cytometry, patients selected for sequencing had shown an expansion of CD8+CD57+ cells. A severe acquired aplastic anemia diagnosis applied to all patients. CDR1 is ENHRY and CDR2 is SYGVKD in the germline V gene. Trimming removed 3 bases from V and 1 base from J, with 13 bases in between. The CDR3 runs 15 residues. TCR beta VDJ and CDR3 profiles were obtained from a genomic DNA template. TCRdb used MiXCR to reprocess the reads, holding one entry per CDR3 protein. This table holds some 170,000 distinct CDR3 sequences, roughly 48% found once.

This chain uses TRBV10-3 with TRBJ2-7, with D perhaps TRBD1 (6 bases). The TCR sequence derives from a human donor with aplastic anemia. The specimen was sorted CD4+, CD8+, or CD8+CD57+ T cells (not recorded which) from PBMCs. CDR3 in DNA: TGTGCCATCAGTGACGGAGTCAGGGGATCCTACGAGCAGTACCTC. Residues: CAISDGVRGSYEQYL.